These 18 T cell receptor beta chains were sequenced from one sample in a study of cytotoxic CD8 clonotypes in ibrutinib-treated CLL. The assay was immunoSEQ multiplex PCR, and TCRdb's table has in-frame clones only and misses some. Of about 200,000 clones in the sample, 60% to 80% were seen once. Specimen: PBMCs, collected after 12 months of ibrutinib treatment. The receptors shown here come from a human donor with chronic lymphocytic leukemia.

This clone was seen a handful of times. The chain carries TRBV11-2 and TRBJ2-7, with TRBD1 identical over 8 bases. Germline CDR1 and CDR2: SGHAT and FQNNGV. Unmatched junction bases numbered 8, after V lost 1 base and J lost 9 bases. CDR3 length equals 14 residues. The CDR3 coding sequence is TGTGCCAGCAGCTTAGGACAGGGGTCCGGGGGGCAGTACTTC. Its translation: CASSLGQGSGGQYF.

The CDR3 sequence is CAWSVRGDYEQYF. The CDR3 region has the DNA TGTGCCTGGAGTGTACGTGGAGACTACGAGCAGTACTTC. The chain links TRBV30 to TRBJ2-7; the D is unclear. The CDR3 runs to 13 residues. Per the germline V gene, CDR1 is GTSNPN and CDR2 is SVGIG (reference sequence). V lost 0 bases, J lost 3 bases, and 9 bases lay in between.

The chain employs TRBV6-1 and TRBJ1-2, with D possibly matching TRBD1 (6 bases). Germline V gives CDR1 MNHNS, CDR2 SASEGT. This CDR3 region has 14 residues. Trimming pared 2 bases from V and 3 bases from J, leaving 10 bases between. The CDR3 loop reads CASSEIAGDYGYTF. As DNA, the CDR3 is TGTGCCAGCAGTGAAATTGCAGGGGACTATGGCTACACCTTC.

The chain links TRBV5-1 to TRBJ2-1; D gene uncertain. V was cut by 2 bases and J by 3 bases, with 3 bases left in between. The CDR3 contains 12 residues. Germline CDR1 is SGHRS and CDR2 is YFSETQ. CDR3 in DNA: TGCGCCAGCAGCTTCGACTACAATGAGCAGTTCTTC. This sequence encodes CASSFDYNEQFF.

CDR3 DNA sequence: TGTGCCAGCAGATTAATCGACAGGGCAGGGGACCATGGCTACACCTTC. Translation gives CASRLIDRAGDHGYTF. This rearrangement joins TRBV11-2 to TRBJ1-2, with 7 bases lining up with TRBD1. The CDR3 is made up of 16 amino acids. The junction had 16 bases not matched to a gene; V was cut back by 6 bases and J by 6 bases. Germline V gives CDR1 SGHAT, CDR2 FQNNGV.

This clone was counted only a few times. The chain employs TRBV27 and TRBJ2-7, with 7 bases aligning to TRBD2. Looked up from germline, CDR1 is MNHEY and CDR2 is SMNVEV (reference sequence). The trim removed 2 bases at V and 2 bases at J, leaving 3 bases unmatched. There are 14 residues in the CDR3. CDR3 residues: CASSLERGTYEQYF. CDR3 DNA: TGTGCCAGCAGTTTAGAGCGGGGAACCTACGAGCAGTACTTC.

The J gene is TRBJ2-5, the V gene TRBV20-1; D unresolved. The CDR3 is 11 amino acids. Germline assignment: CDR1 DFQATT and CDR2 SNEGSKA (reference sequence). With 3 bases removed from V and 5 bases from J, the gap between germline ends came to 7 bases. The CDR3 spells CSASPWETQYF. The CDR3 bases are TGCAGTGCTAGTCCGTGGGAGACCCAGTACTTC.

The sample holds one count of this clone. The chain employs TRBV30 and TRBJ1-1; D ambiguous. The CDR3 sequence is 13 residues long. V was shortened by 4 bases and J by 1 base, with 10 bases between the two germline ends. Germline V lookup: CDR1 GTSNPN, CDR2 SVGIG (reference sequence). The CDR3 DNA is TGTGCCTGGACAAGGACGGGGAACACTGAAGCTTTCTTT. Protein sequence: CAWTRTGNTEAFF.

The J gene is TRBJ1-5, the V gene TRBV28; 7 bases line up with TRBD1. V lost 2 bases and J lost 4; bases outside the gene matches: 5. Germline V gene lookup returns CDR1 MDHEN and CDR2 SYDVKM. This CDR3 comprises 15 residues. CDR3 sequence reads: CASSLPGQTNQPQHF. The DNA for the CDR3 is TGTGCCAGCAGTTTACCGGGACAGACGAATCAGCCCCAGCATTTT.

A few counts support this clone. This chain uses TRBV7-3 with TRBJ2-7; 12 bases fit TRBD2. The CDR3 is made up of 14 amino acids. Losses at the gene ends were 5 bases for V and 7 bases for J; bases not matched to a gene: 6. The germline CDR1 and CDR2 sequences are SGHTA and FQGTGA. CDR3: CASSPVGLAGEQYF. CDR3 bases: TGTGCCAGCAGCCCCGTCGGACTAGCGGGGGAGCAGTACTTC.

The chain links TRBV4-1 to TRBJ2-7; 8 bases map to TRBD1. The CDR3 consists of 15 residues. From germline, CDR1 is MGHRA and CDR2 YSYEKL. V shed 0 bases and J 4 bases; nucleotides not matched to a gene: 5. The CDR3 sequence: CASSQEADRAYEQYF. The CDR3, as DNA: TGCGCCAGCAGCCAAGAGGCGGACAGGGCATACGAGCAGTACTTC.

This clone was detected only a few times. Distinct nucleotide sequences in the sample also encode this CDR3. The chain couples TRBV30 to TRBJ2-1; D gene uncertain. In germline, CDR1 is GTSNPN, CDR2 SVGIG (reference sequence). The CDR3 contains 11 residues. Trimming stripped 0 bases from V and 7 bases from J, with 4 bases between. In DNA, the CDR3 is TGTGCCTGGAGTGTGTATAATGAGCAGTTCTTC. As protein: CAWSVYNEQFF.

The CDR3 nucleotides read TGTGCCAGCAGTCTGACTAGCGGGAGTTTCTACGAGCAGTACTTC. Translation: CASSLTSGSFYEQYF. V gene TRBV27 combines with J gene TRBJ2-7; 12 nucleotides match TRBD2. The J segment lost 3 bases and the V segment lost 5 bases, leaving 5 bases of the junction unmatched. The CDR3 loop spans 15 amino acids. Germline V gene lookup returns CDR1 MNHEY and CDR2 SMNVEV (reference sequence).

The V call is TRBV6-1, the J call TRBJ1-3, with 7 bases fitting TRBD1. CDR1 is MNHNS and CDR2 is SASEGT in the germline V gene. With V trimmed by 6 bases and J by 4 bases, 6 bases remained unmatched. CDR3 length: 14 residues. The CDR3 DNA reads as TGTGCCAGCAGCGTGGGGACAGACGGAAACACCATATATTTT. It yields the protein CASSVGTDGNTIYF.

The chain uses TRBV5-1 and TRBJ1-2; perhaps TRBD1 as D (5 bases). V lost 0 bases, J lost 2 bases, and 8 bases lay in between. Germline V CDR1 and CDR2: SGHRS, YFSETQ. The CDR3 length is 14 residues. The CDR3 reads CASSLEGANYGYTF. The CDR3 nucleotides read TGCGCCAGCAGCTTGGAAGGGGCAAACTATGGCTACACCTTC.

The sample holds one count of this clone. This rearrangement joins TRBV10-3 to TRBJ2-3; D gene ambiguous. The germline CDR1 and CDR2 sequences are ENHRY and SYGVKD. V was pared by 1 base and J by 5 bases, with 4 bases between. The CDR3 is 12 amino acids. The CDR3 bases are TGTGCCATCAGTGAGTTATTAGATACGCAGTATTTT. Translated: CAISELLDTQYF.

The chain employs TRBV5-1 and TRBJ1-4; TRBD1 aligns across 8 bases. The CDR3 has 15 residues. V gave up 4 bases and J gave up 7 bases; unmatched junction bases: 9. Per germline, CDR1 SGHRS and CDR2 YFSETQ. CDR3 loop: CASSQGAGGAEKLFF. CDR3 in DNA: TGCGCCAGCAGCCAGGGGGCGGGGGGTGCTGAAAAACTGTTTTTT.

Turning to this clone: The germline gene is not matched at one end of the junction; a read error may be the cause. This chain connects TRBV30 to TRBJ1-2; D may be TRBD1 (6 bases). The CDR3 spans 11 residues. Germline-derived CDR1 and CDR2 are GTSNPN and SVGIG (reference sequence). DNA for the CDR3: TGTGCCTGGAGTAGGGGGGATGGCCACACCTTC. It encodes CAWSRGDGHTF.